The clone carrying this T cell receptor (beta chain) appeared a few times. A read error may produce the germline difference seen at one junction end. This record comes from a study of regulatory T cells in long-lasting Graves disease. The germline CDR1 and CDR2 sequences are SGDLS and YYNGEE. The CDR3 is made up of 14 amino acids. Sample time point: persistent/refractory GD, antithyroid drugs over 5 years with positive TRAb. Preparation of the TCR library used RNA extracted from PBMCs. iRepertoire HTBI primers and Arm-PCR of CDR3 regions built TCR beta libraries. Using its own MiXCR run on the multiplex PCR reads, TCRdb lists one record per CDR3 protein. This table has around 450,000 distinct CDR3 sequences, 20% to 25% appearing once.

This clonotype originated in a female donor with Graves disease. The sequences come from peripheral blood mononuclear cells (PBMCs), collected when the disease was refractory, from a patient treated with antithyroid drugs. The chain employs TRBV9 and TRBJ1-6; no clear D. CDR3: CVSSVEGYNSPLHF. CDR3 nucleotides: TGTGTCAGCAGCGTGGAGGGATATAATTCACCCCTCCACTTT.